This entry lists 15 T cell receptor beta chains sequenced from one sample in a study of shared T cell receptors in the human thymus. Only in-frame clones appear in the TCRdb table, and some are missing; sequencing was by immunoSEQ multiplex PCR. Of hundreds of thousands of clones listed, roughly 86% are singletons. These same data were also listed under a study on human thymus T cells.

Sequencing was carried out using thymocytes. These receptors originate from a boy younger than two with a congenital heart defect.

The chain uses TRBV7-9 and TRBJ2-1; D may be TRBD2 (5 bases). The CDR3 has 14 amino acids. The germline V and J ends were trimmed by 2 bases and 5 bases, with 10 bases remaining between them. Germline assignment: CDR1 SEHNR and CDR2 FQNEAQ (reference sequence). This CDR3 is CASSLRLAHNEQFF. The CDR3 coding sequence is TGTGCCAGCAGCTTAAGGTTAGCGCACAATGAGCAGTTCTTC.

The DNA of the CDR3 is TGTGCCAGCTCACCCCTACTAGCGGGGCCCCACAATGAGCAGTTCTTC. This encodes CASSPLLAGPHNEQFF. This chain connects TRBV18 to TRBJ2-1; TRBD2 matches 10 bases. V was pared by 3 bases and J by 5 bases, with 7 bases of the junction left unmatched. Germline CDR1 reads KGHSH; CDR2 reads LQKENI. The CDR3 length is 16 residues.

The chain carries TRBV5-6 and TRBJ1-6; TRBD1 matches 12 bases. CDR3 length: 16 amino acids. In germline, CDR1 is SGHDT, CDR2 YYEEEE. The V segment lost 3 bases and the J segment 7 bases; nucleotides outside the gene matches: 5. CDR3 loop: CASSYRDRGLNSPLHF. For the CDR3, the DNA is TGTGCCAGCAGCTACCGGGACAGGGGGCTGAATTCACCCCTCCACTTT.

The rearrangement uses TRBV5-4 and TRBJ1-2; possible D gene TRBD1, 6 bases. V lost 0 bases and J 0 bases, leaving 18 bases between the germline ends. The CDR3 contains 18 residues. Germline V CDR1 and CDR2: SGHNT, YYREEE (reference sequence). Here the CDR3 reads CASSLGPTGGLSNYGYTF. The CDR3 DNA follows: TGTGCCAGCAGCTTGGGCCCGACAGGTGGTCTGTCTAACTATGGCTACACCTTC. Drawing the rest from reference TRBV5-4 and TRBJ1-2, the complete variable domain is ETGVTQSPTHLIKTRGQQVTLRCSSQSGHNTVSWYQQALGQGPQFIFQYYREEENGRGNFPPRFSGLQFPNYSSELNVNALELDDSALYLCASSLGPTGGLSNYGYTFGSGTRLTVV.

This clone came up once. This chain links TRBV11-2 with TRBJ1-6; TRBD1 aligns across 7 bases. Trimming took 2 bases from V and 10 from J; bases not matched to a gene: 8. CDR3 size: 15 residues. Germline V lookup: CDR1 SGHAT, CDR2 FQNNGV. The CDR3 nucleotides are TGTGCCAGCAGCTTATCCCCGACAGGGCCCTCACCCCTCCACTTT. This translates into CASSLSPTGPSPLHF.

The V and J genes are TRBV5-1 and TRBJ2-2; 7 nucleotides line up with TRBD1. CDR1 and CDR2 from the germline V gene are SGHRS and YFSETQ. The V gene end was trimmed by 4 bases and the J gene end by 0 bases; junction bases not matched to a gene: 12. The CDR3 sequence is 18 residues long. Written as DNA, the CDR3 is TGCGCCAGCAGCCCCAGTAAAAGACAGGGCTCGAACACCGGGGAGCTGTTTTTT. Its protein product is CASSPSKRQGSNTGELFF.

V gene TRBV2 combines with J gene TRBJ1-2; D possibly corresponds to TRBD1 (6 bases). Germline CDR1 and CDR2: SNHLY and FYNNEI. Trimming cost V 1 base and J 4 bases, with 16 bases left between them. The CDR3 runs 16 residues. The CDR3 nucleotides read TGTGCCAGCAGTGAAGGTACAGGGTTCAAGTCCTATGGCTACACCTTC. Its translation: CASSEGTGFKSYGYTF. Based on the CDR3 plus reference TRBV2 and TRBJ1-2, the full variable domain is EPEVTQTPSHQVTQMGQEVILRCVPISNHLYFYWYRQILGQKVEFLVSFYNNEISEKSEIFDDQFSVERPDGSNFTLKIRSTKLEDSAMYFCASSEGTGFKSYGYTFGSGTRLTVV.

This chain connects TRBV19 to TRBJ2-5; a weak D match, TRBD1 (7 bases). Trimming cost V 5 bases and J 2 bases, with 9 bases left between them. CDR3 size: 13 residues. Germline CDR1 and CDR2: LNHDA and SQIVND (reference sequence). CDR3 protein: CASSAGQQETQYF. The CDR3 nucleotides read TGTGCCAGTAGTGCGGGACAGCAAGAGACCCAGTACTTC. The whole variable domain, remainder taken from reference TRBV19 and TRBJ2-5, is DGGITQSPKYLFRKEGQNVTLSCEQNLNHDAMYWYRQDPGQGLRLIYYSQIVNDFQKGDIAEGYSVSREKKESFPLTVTSAQKNPTAFYLCASSAGQQETQYFGPGTRLLVL.

The genes are TRBV19 and TRBJ1-5; no reliable D call. Germline CDR1 and CDR2: LNHDA and SQIVND (reference sequence). Trimming left V 6 bases short and J 2 bases short, with 8 bases between. The CDR3 covers 13 residues. CDR3 amino acids: CASRSPGNQPQHF. For the CDR3, the DNA is TGTGCCAGTAGGTCTCCAGGCAATCAGCCCCAGCATTTT. The full variable domain, rest sourced from reference TRBV19 and TRBJ1-5, is DGGITQSPKYLFRKEGQNVTLSCEQNLNHDAMYWYRQDPGQGLRLIYYSQIVNDFQKGDIAEGYSVSREKKESFPLTVTSAQKNPTAFYLCASRSPGNQPQHFGDGTRLSIL.

The genes are TRBV15 and TRBJ2-7; a possible D gene is TRBD2 (6 bases). CDR1 LNHNV and CDR2 YYDKDF come from the germline V gene (reference sequence). This CDR3 contains 15 residues. The V end lost 2 bases, the J end lost 3 bases, and 14 bases lay between the germline ends. The CDR3 protein is CATSRFRERGYEQYF. The CDR3 region has the DNA TGTGCCACCAGCAGATTTCGGGAGAGGGGCTACGAGCAGTACTTC.

DNA for the CDR3: TGTGCCAGCAGCGCCGGGACTAGCTGGCACGAGCAGTACTTC. Translation gives CASSAGTSWHEQYF. The chain is built from TRBV9 and TRBJ2-7; 9 bases line up with TRBD2. V shed 3 bases, J shed 5 bases, and the junction held 6 bases outside the gene matches. Germline V gene sequence: CDR1 SGDLS, CDR2 YYNGEE. The CDR3 is 14 residues long.

This sequence joins TRBV30 and TRBJ1-2; TRBD1 is a possible D gene (6 bases). V lost 1 base and J 4 bases, leaving 16 bases between the germline ends. This CDR3 comprises 15 residues. CDR1 and CDR2 (germline): GTSNPN, SVGIG (reference sequence). CDR3 DNA sequence: TGTGCCTGGAGTGGGCGCAGGGGACGGATCTATGGCTACACCTTC. Translation: CAWSGRRGRIYGYTF.

V is TRBV2 and J is TRBJ1-2, with 10 bases identical to TRBD1. Per germline, CDR1 SNHLY and CDR2 FYNNEI. The CDR3 has 14 amino acids. The J segment lost 5 bases and the V segment lost 11 bases, leaving 11 bases of the junction unmatched. The CDR3 DNA follows: TGTGCCTCTTACCGGGACAGGGGCCCTTATGGCTACACCTTC. Translating gives CASYRDRGPYGYTF.

This sequence joins TRBV15 and TRBJ1-4; D is possibly TRBD1 (5 bases). The CDR3 covers 14 residues. The V end lost 1 base, the J end lost 8 bases, and 11 bases lay between the germline ends. Germline CDR1 and CDR2: LNHNV and YYDKDF (reference sequence). DNA for the CDR3: TGTGCCACCAGCAGAGCGCACAGGACGGAAAAACTGTTTTTT. Translating it yields CATSRAHRTEKLFF.

The chain carries TRBV9 and TRBJ2-5; D unclear. The CDR3 has 14 residues. Germline CDR1 is SGDLS and CDR2 is YYNGEE. Trimming left V 9 bases short and J 3 bases short, with 18 bases between. CDR3 residues: CATPLTRRKETQYF. CDR3 bases: TGTGCCACCCCTCTGACTCGCCGAAAAGAGACCCAGTACTTC.